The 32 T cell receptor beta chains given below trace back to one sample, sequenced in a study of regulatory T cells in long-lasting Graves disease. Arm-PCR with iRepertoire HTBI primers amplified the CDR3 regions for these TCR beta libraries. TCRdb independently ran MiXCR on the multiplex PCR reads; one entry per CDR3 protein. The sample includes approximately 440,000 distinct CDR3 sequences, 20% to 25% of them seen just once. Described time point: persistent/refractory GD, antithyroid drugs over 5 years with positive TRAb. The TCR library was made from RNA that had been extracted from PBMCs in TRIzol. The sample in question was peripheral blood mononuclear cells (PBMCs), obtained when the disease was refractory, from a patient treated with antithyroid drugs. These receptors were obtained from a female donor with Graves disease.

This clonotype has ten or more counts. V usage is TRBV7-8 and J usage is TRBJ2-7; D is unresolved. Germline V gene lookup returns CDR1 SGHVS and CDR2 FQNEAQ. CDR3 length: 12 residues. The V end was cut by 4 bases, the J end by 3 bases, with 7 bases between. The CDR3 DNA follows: TGTGCCAGCAGCTCGCTGGACTACGAGCAGTACTTC. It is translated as CASSSLDYEQYF.

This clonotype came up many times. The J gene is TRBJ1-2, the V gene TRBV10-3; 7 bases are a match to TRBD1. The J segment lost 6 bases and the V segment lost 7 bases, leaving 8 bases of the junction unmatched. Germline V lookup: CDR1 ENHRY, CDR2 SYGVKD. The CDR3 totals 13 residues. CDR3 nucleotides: TGTGCCATCAATGCGGAGGGGGCCCATGGCTACACCTTC. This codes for CAINAEGAHGYTF.

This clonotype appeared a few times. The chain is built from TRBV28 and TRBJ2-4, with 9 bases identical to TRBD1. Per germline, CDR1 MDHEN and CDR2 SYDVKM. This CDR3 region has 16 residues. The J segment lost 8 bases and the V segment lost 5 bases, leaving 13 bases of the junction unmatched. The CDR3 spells CASSAAGTGNRDIQYF. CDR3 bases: TGTGCCAGCAGTGCCGCCGGGACAGGGAATCGAGACATTCAGTACTTC.

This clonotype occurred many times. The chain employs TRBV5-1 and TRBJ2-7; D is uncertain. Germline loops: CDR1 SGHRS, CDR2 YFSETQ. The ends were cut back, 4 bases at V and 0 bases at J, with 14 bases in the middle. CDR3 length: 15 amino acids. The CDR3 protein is CASSLEGMSSYEQYF. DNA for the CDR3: TGCGCCAGCAGCCTGGAAGGGATGAGCTCCTACGAGCAGTACTTC. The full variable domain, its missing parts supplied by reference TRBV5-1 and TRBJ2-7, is KAGVTQTPRYLIKTRGQQVTLSCSPISGHRSVSWYQQTPGQGLQFLFEYFSETQRNKGNFPGRFSGRQFSNSRSEMNVSTLELGDSALYLCASSLEGMSSYEQYFGPGTRLTVT.

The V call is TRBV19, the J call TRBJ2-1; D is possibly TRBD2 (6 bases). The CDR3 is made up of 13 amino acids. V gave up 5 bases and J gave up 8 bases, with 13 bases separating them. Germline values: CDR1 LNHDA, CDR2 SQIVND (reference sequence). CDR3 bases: TGTGCCAGTAGTCGAGGACTAAGCCATGAGCAGTTCTTC. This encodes CASSRGLSHEQFF.

The CDR3 loop is CASRHSWDSEETQYF. CDR3 DNA: TGTGCCAGCAGACACTCGTGGGACAGCGAAGAGACCCAGTACTTC. The rearrangement links TRBV7-9 to TRBJ2-5, with 7 bases identical to TRBD1. Germline V CDR1 and CDR2: SEHNR, FQNEAQ (reference sequence). After removal of 6 bases from V and 3 bases from J, the junction contained 10 bases not matched to a gene. The length of the CDR3 is 15 residues.

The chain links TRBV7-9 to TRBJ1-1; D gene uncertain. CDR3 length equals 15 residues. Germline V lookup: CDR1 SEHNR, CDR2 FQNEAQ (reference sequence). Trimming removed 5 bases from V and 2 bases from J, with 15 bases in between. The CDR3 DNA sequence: TGTGCCAGCAGCCCTCGGTCGTCAGGTAACACTGAAGCTTTCTTT. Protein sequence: CASSPRSSGNTEAFF.

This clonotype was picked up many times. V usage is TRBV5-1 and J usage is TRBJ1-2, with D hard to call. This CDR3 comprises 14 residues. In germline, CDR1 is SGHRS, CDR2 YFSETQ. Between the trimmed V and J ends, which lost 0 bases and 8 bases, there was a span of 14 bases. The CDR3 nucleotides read TGCGCCAGCAGCTTGGCCGAGGCGGGCGACGGCTACACCTTC. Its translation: CASSLAEAGDGYTF. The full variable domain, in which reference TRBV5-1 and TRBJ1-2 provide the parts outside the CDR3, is KAGVTQTPRYLIKTRGQQVTLSCSPISGHRSVSWYQQTPGQGLQFLFEYFSETQRNKGNFPGRFSGRQFSNSRSEMNVSTLELGDSALYLCASSLAEAGDGYTFGSGTRLTVV.

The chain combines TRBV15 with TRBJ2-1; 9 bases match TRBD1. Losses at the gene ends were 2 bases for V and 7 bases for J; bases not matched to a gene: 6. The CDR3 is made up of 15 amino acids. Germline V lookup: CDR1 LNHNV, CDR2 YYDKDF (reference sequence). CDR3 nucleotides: TGTGCCACCAGCAGAACCAAGGGGACAGGGAATGAGCAGTTCTTC. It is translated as CATSRTKGTGNEQFF.

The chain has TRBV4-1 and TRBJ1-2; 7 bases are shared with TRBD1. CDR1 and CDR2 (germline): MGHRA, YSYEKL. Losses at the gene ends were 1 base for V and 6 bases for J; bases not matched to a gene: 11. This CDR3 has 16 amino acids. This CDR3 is CASSQGGLTGPHGYTF. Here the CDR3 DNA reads TGCGCCAGCAGCCAAGGGGGATTGACAGGGCCGCATGGCTACACCTTC.

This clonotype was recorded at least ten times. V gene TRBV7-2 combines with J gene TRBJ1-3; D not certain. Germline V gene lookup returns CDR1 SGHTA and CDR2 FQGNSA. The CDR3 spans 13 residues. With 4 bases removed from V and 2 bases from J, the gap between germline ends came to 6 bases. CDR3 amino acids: CASSSQAGNTIYF. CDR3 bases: TGTGCCAGCAGCTCCCAAGCTGGAAACACCATATATTTT.

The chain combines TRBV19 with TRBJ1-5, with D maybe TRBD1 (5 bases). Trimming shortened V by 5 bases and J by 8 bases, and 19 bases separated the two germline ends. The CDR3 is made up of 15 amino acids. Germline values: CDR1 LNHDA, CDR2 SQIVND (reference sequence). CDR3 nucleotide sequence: TGTGCCAGTAGTTTCCCGTCGCAACGGGGGGAGCCCCAGCATTTT. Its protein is CASSFPSQRGEPQHF.

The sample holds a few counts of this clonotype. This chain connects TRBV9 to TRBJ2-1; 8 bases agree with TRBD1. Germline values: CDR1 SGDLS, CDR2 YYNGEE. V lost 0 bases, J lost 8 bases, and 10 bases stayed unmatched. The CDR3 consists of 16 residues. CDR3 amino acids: CASSVAVGQGRDEQFF. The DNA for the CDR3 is TGTGCCAGCAGCGTAGCTGTCGGACAGGGCAGGGATGAGCAGTTCTTC.

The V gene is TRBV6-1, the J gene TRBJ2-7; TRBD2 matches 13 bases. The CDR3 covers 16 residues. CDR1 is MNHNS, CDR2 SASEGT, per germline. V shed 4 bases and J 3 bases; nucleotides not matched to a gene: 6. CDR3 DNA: TGTGCCAGCAGTGGACTAGCGGGAGGAGGGGGCTACGAGCAGTACTTC. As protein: CASSGLAGGGGYEQYF.

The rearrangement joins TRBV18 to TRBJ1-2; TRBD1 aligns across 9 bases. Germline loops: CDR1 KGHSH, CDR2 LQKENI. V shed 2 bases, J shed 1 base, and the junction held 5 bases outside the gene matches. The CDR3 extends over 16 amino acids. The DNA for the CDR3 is TGTGCCAGCTCACCAACCGGGACAGGGATTAACTATGGCTACACCTTC. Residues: CASSPTGTGINYGYTF. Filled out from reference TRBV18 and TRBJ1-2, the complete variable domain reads NAGVMQNPRHLVRRRGQEARLRCSPMKGHSHVYWYRQLPEEGLKFMVYLQKENIIDESGMPKERFSAEFPKEGPSILRIQQVVRGDSAAYFCASSPTGTGINYGYTFGSGTRLTVV.

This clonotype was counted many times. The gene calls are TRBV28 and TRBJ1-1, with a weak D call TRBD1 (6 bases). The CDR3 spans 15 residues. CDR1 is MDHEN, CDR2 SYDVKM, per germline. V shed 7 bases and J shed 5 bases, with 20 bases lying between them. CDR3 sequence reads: CASILFPPQGTEAFF. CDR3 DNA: TGTGCCAGCATCCTATTCCCCCCACAGGGAACTGAAGCTTTCTTT. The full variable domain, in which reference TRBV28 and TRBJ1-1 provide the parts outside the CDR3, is DVKVTQSSRYLVKRTGEKVFLECVQDMDHENMFWYRQDPGLGLRLIYFSYDVKMKEKGDIPEGYSVSREKKERFSLILESASTNQTSMYLCASILFPPQGTEAFFGQGTRLTVV.

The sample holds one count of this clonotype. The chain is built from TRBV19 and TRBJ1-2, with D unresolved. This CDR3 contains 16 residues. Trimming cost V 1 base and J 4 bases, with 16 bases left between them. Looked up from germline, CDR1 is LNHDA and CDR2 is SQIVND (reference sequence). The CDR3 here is CASSIVPQKDTYGYTF. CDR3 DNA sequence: TGTGCCAGTAGTATAGTTCCCCAAAAGGATACCTATGGCTACACCTTC. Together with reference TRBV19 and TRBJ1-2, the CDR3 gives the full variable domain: DGGITQSPKYLFRKEGQNVTLSCEQNLNHDAMYWYRQDPGQGLRLIYYSQIVNDFQKGDIAEGYSVSREKKESFPLTVTSAQKNPTAFYLCASSIVPQKDTYGYTFGSGTRLTVV.

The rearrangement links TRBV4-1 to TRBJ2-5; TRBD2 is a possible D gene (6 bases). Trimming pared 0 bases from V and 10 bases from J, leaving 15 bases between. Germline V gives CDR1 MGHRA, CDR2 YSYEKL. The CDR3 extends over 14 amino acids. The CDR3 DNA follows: TGCGCCAGCAGCCAAGAAAGGCCCCCAGCGGGCCAGTACTTC. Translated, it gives CASSQERPPAGQYF.

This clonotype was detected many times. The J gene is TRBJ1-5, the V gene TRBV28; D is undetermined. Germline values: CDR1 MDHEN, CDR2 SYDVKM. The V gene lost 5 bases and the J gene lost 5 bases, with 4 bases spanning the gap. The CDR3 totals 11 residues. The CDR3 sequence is CASSEYQPQHF. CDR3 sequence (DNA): TGTGCCAGCAGTGAGTATCAGCCCCAGCATTTT.

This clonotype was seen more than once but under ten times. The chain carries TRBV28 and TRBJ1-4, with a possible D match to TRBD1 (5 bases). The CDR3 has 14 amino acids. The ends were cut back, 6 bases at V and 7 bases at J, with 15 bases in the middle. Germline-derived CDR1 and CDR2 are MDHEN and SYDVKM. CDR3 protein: CASSRGGEGEKLFF. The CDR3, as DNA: TGTGCCAGCAGCCGGGGGGGGGAGGGTGAAAAACTGTTTTTT.

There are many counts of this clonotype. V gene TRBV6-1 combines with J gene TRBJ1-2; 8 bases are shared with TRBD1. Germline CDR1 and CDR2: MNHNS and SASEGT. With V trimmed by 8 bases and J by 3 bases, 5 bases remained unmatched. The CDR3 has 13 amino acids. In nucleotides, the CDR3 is TGTGCCAGCCACCTACAGGGGGACTATGGCTACACCTTC. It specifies CASHLQGDYGYTF.

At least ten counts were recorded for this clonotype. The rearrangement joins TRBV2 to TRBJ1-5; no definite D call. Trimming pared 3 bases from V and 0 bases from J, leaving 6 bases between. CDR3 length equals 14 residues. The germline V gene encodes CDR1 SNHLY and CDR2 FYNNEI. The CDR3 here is CASSDRLSNQPQHF. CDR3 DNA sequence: TGTGCCAGCAGTGACAGACTTAGCAATCAGCCCCAGCATTTT.

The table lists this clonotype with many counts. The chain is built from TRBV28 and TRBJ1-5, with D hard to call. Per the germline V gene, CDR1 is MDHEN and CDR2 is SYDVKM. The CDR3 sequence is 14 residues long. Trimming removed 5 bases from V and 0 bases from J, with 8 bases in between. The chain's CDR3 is CASSLISSNQPQHF. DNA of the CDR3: TGTGCCAGCAGTCTTATATCTAGCAATCAGCCCCAGCATTTT. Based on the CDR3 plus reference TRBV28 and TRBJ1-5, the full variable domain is DVKVTQSSRYLVKRTGEKVFLECVQDMDHENMFWYRQDPGLGLRLIYFSYDVKMKEKGDIPEGYSVSREKKERFSLILESASTNQTSMYLCASSLISSNQPQHFGDGTRLSIL.

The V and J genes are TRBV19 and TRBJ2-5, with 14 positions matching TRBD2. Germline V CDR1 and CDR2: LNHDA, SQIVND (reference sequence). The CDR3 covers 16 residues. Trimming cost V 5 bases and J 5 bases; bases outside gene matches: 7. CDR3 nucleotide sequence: TGTGCCAGTAGTGGCGGGACTAGCGGGAGTCTGGAGACCCAGTACTTC. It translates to CASSGGTSGSLETQYF.

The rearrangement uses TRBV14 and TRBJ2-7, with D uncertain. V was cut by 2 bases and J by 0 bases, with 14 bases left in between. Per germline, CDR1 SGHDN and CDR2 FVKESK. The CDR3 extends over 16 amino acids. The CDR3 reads CASSQRFGRHSYEQYF. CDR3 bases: TGTGCCAGCAGCCAAAGGTTCGGGCGCCACTCCTACGAGCAGTACTTC.

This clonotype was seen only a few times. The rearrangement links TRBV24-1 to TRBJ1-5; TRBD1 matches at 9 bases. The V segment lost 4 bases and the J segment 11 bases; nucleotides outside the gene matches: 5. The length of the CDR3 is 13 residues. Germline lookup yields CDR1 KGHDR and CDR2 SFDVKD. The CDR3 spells CATSDAGDRAQHF. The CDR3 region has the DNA TGTGCCACCAGTGACGCTGGGGACAGGGCCCAGCATTTT.

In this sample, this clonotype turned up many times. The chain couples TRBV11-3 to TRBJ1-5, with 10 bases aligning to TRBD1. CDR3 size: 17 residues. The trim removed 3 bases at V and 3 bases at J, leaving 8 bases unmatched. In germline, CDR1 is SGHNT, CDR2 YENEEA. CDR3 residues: CASSLRDRGLDNQPQHF. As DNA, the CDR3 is TGTGCCAGCAGCTTGCGTGACAGGGGGCTCGACAATCAGCCCCAGCATTTT.

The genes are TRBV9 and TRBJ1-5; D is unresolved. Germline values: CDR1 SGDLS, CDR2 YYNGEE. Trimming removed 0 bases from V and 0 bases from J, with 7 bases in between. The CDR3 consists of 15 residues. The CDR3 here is CASSVGGYSNQPQHF. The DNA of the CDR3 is TGTGCCAGCAGCGTAGGTGGGTATAGCAATCAGCCCCAGCATTTT.

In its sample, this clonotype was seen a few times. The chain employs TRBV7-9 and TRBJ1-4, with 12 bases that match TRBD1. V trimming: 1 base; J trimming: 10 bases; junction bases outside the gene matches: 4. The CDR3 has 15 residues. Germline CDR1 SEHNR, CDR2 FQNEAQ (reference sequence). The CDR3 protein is CASSLVGTGGGKLFF. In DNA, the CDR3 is TGTGCCAGCAGCTTAGTCGGGACAGGGGGCGGAAAACTGTTTTTT.

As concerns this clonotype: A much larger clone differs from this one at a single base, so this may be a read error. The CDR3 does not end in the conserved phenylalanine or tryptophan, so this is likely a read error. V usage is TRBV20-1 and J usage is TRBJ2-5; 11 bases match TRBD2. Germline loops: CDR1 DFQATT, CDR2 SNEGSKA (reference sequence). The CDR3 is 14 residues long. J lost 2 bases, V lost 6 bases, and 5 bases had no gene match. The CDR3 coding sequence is TGCAGTGCCCGTAGCGGGAGGGGACAAGAGACCCAGTACCTC. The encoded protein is CSARSGRGQETQYL.

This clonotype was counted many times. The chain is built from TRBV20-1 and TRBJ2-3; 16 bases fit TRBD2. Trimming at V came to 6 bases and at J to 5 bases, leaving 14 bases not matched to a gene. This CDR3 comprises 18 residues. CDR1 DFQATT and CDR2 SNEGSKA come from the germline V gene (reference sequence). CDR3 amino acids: CSATGTSGRAEVIDTQYF. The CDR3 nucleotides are TGCAGTGCCACCGGGACTAGCGGGAGGGCCGAGGTTATAGATACGCAGTATTTT.

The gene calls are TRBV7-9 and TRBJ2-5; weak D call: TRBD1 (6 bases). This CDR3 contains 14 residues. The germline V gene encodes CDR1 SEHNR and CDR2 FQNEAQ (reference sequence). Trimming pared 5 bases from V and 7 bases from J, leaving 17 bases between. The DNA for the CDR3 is TGTGCCAGCAGCACCGGGACACGGAGGTGGACCCAGTACTTC. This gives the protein CASSTGTRRWTQYF.